This T cell receptor (beta chain) was sequenced for a study of T cells in Graves' hyperthyroidism and ophthalmopathy. Patients were excluded for uncontrolled infection, other autoimmune disease, pregnancy or lactation. RNA transcripts gave rise to amplified TCR beta CDR3 regions. Primed by the HTBI set, a first-round RT-PCR was run on the TCR CDR3. TCRdb analysed the multiplex PCR reads with MiXCR anew, one entry per CDR3 protein. The repertoire has about 610,000 distinct CDR3 sequences, approximately 44% of them found once; the top ten carry about 8%. Points from the study as a whole: Clonotypes that were expanded in thyroid above 0.001 mostly appeared in blood too. By a 13 V-J model, ophthalmopathy was set apart from stable hyperthyroidism.

At least ten counts were recorded for this clonotype. What it recognizes is unknown. J gave up 4 bases and V 8 bases, and 10 bases lay outside the gene matches. This CDR3 is 14 amino acids long. Input material: peripheral blood or thyroid tissue (not recorded which). The chain is built from TRBV12-3 or TRBV12-4 and TRBJ1-2; 7 nucleotides align to TRBD1. The source of this sequence is a woman aged 18-35 years with Graves' hyperthyroidism. CDR3: CASLRGGAGYGYTF. Here the CDR3 DNA reads TGTGCCAGCCTCCGAGGGGGCGCTGGCTATGGCTACACCTTC.